This TCR beta chain was sequenced for a study of blood T cell repertoires in COVID-19. Study at large: Samples came from the United States, Italy and Spain, spanning acute and convalescent COVID-19. T cells, B-cell-depleted T cells, or PBMCs supplied cDNA or gDNA.

The CDR3 is 13 amino acids. Looked up from germline, CDR1 is MNHEY and CDR2 is SVGAGI. V trimming: 6 bases; J trimming: 2 bases; junction bases outside the gene matches: 3. This clone was picked up a small number of times. At the DNA level, this CDR3 is encoded by other sequences in the same sample as well. As originally analysed: Reference gene primer amplification yielded estimated nucleated cell counts. The assay was immunoSEQ multiplex PCR, and TCRdb's table has in-frame clones only and misses some. V and J calls and clone size come straight from that table; D and trimming were deduced from the DNA. The table has about 410,000 clones, roughly 85% seen once.

The sequencing sample was made of peripheral blood. The source of this sequence is a woman under 40 with active or convalescent COVID-19. The rearrangement joins TRBV6-5 to TRBJ1-1, with 7 nucleotides matching TRBD1. This CDR3 is CASSYRGNTEAFF. In nucleotides, the CDR3 is TGTGCCAGCAGCTACAGGGGAAACACTGAAGCTTTCTTT.